This T cell receptor (beta chain) is drawn from a study of blood T cell repertoires in COVID-19. V gave up 3 bases and J gave up 2 bases; unmatched junction bases: 10. Germline values: CDR1 LNHDA, CDR2 SQIVND (reference sequence). The CDR3 sequence is 17 residues long. The repertoire was sequenced with immunoSEQ multiplex PCR; TCRdb's copy has only in-frame clones and lacks some. The table records 170,000 or so clones, around nine tenths of them present only once. The receptor's source is a man aged 50 to 59 with acute or convalescent COVID-19. The chain is built from TRBV19 and TRBJ2-7, with 10 nucleotides matching TRBD1. Sequenced material: peripheral blood. DNA of the CDR3: TGTGCCAGTAGTATCCTTCCCGGGACAGGGGTCCCCTACGAGCAGTACTTC. Its protein is CASSILPGTGVPYEQYF.